These T cell receptor beta chains were read from a single sample in a study of blood T cell repertoires in COVID-19. Data came from immunoSEQ multiplex PCR; TCRdb stores just in-frame clones and leaves some out. The sample yields 35,000 to 50,000 clones, 73% seen once. The source material was peripheral blood. Source of these receptors: a man of 80 years or more with acute or convalescent COVID-19. The CDR3 runs from the conserved cysteine through the conserved F or W. D genes are given only for firm matches. The size of a clone is reported for some rows only, either as once, few or many, or as a class for expanded clones.

size	V	length	D	J	CDR3	DNA
few	TRBV7-2	16	NA	TRBJ2-3	CASSLDLAGGTDTQYF	TGTGCCAGCAGCCTCGACCTAGCTGGGGGGACAGATACGCAGTATTTT
NA	TRBV25-1	14	TRBD2	TRBJ2-7	CASSGRRGTYEQYF	TGTGCCAGCAGTGGCCGGCGGGGGACCTACGAGCAGTACTTC
NA	TRBV27	17	NA	TRBJ2-5	CASSSPGGWARGETQYF	TGTGCCAGCAGTTCCCCCGGGGGTTGGGCTCGGGGGGAGACCCAGTACTTC
NA	TRBV27	16	TRBD2	TRBJ2-5	CASSLLRDYPPETQYF	TGTGCCAGCAGTTTATTGAGGGACTACCCCCCAGAGACCCAGTACTTC
NA	TRBV28	12	NA	TRBJ2-5	CASSTLQETQYF	TGTGCCAGCAGCACTCTTCAAGAGACCCAGTACTTC
NA	TRBV29-1	16	TRBD2	TRBJ2-1	CSALSQRGSSYNEQFF	TGCAGCGCCCTATCCCAGCGGGGGTCCTCCTACAATGAGCAGTTCTTC
NA	TRBV7-2	16	TRBD1	TRBJ2-1	CASRPRQGIIQGEQFF	TGTGCCAGCAGACCCCGACAGGGAATTATCCAAGGGGAGCAGTTCTTC
NA	TRBV5-1	15	TRBD2	TRBJ2-3	CASSFKASGYDTQYF	TGCGCCAGCAGCTTCAAGGCTAGCGGGTACGATACGCAGTATTTT
few	TRBV9	16	NA	TRBJ2-1	CASSVDPGSSYNEQFF	TGTGCCAGCAGCGTAGACCCCGGTAGCTCCTACAATGAGCAGTTCTTC
NA	TRBV29-1	17	TRBD1	TRBJ2-1	CSVAPTGISTFGNEQFF	TGCAGCGTTGCCCCGACAGGGATATCCACTTTTGGCAATGAGCAGTTCTTC
NA	TRBV28	14	TRBD2	TRBJ2-3	CASSLAGGQDTQYF	TGTGCCAGCAGTTTGGCGGGAGGGCAAGATACGCAGTATTTT
NA	TRBV28	16	TRBD1	TRBJ2-7	CASISGGGQGYYEQYF	TGTGCCAGCATCTCCGGAGGGGGACAGGGGTACTACGAGCAGTACTTC
NA	TRBV5-5	15	NA	TRBJ2-7	CASSSGQGRQYEQYF	TGTGCCAGCAGCTCCGGGCAGGGGCGTCAATACGAGCAGTACTTC